This TCR beta chain was documented in a study of T cells after yellow fever vaccination. Study observations and caveats: Most clones from primary vaccination were detected again post-booster (almost 98% CD4, about 88% CD8).

The V gene lost 0 bases and the J gene lost 3 bases, with 10 bases spanning the gap. The CDR3 length is 14 residues. Germline V gene data show CDR1 as SGHRS and CDR2 as YFSETQ. In its sample, this clonotype was seen a few times. What it binds is unknown. MiXCR was run by TCRdb on the 5' RACE reads, yielding one entry per CDR3 protein. The sample records hundreds of thousands of distinct CDR3 sequences, roughly an eighth being singletons. This sequence originates from a man aged 25 to 40 who received the YFV17D yellow fever vaccine. This chain uses TRBV5-1 with TRBJ2-7; maybe TRBD1 (6 bases). This specimen was PBMCs, taken on the day of the yellow fever booster vaccination. The CDR3 loop is CASSLGGGHYEQYF. Written as DNA, the CDR3 is TGCGCCAGCAGCTTGGGTGGGGGCCACTACGAGCAGTACTTC.